These 4 T cell receptor beta chains were all obtained from the same sample, sequenced in a study of blood T cells in healthy people across ages. With a J-beta primer mix and a sample-barcoded 5' primer, a second PCR ran roughly 7 to 11 cycles. MiXCR was run by TCRdb on the 5' RACE reads, yielding one entry per CDR3 protein. The sample carries approximately 800,000 distinct CDR3 sequences, 46% recorded once. The sample comprised blood. These receptor sequences come from a man older than 75 in good health.

This clonotype showed up just a few times. V gene TRBV15 combines with J gene TRBJ2-3; no firm D call. The V gene lost 1 base and the J gene lost 0 bases, with 5 bases spanning the gap. The germline CDR1 and CDR2 sequences are LNHNV and YYDKDF (reference sequence). This CDR3 is 14 amino acids long. This CDR3 reads CATSRGTSTDTQYF. DNA for the CDR3: TGTGCCACCAGCAGAGGTACTAGCACAGATACGCAGTATTTT. Filled out from reference TRBV15 and TRBJ2-3, the complete variable domain reads DAMVIQNPRYQVTQFGKPVTLSCSQTLNHNVMYWYQQKSSQAPKLLFHYYDKDFNNEADTPDNFQSRRPNTSFCFLDIRSPGLGDTAMYLCATSRGTSTDTQYFGPGTRLTVL.

This clonotype occurred a few times. CDR3 in amino acids: CATSDLKTGGTDTQYF. The CDR3 DNA reads TGTGCCACCAGTGATTTGAAGACAGGGGGCACAGATACGCAGTATTTT. The chain uses TRBV24-1 and TRBJ2-3, with 8 nucleotides matching TRBD1. The germline CDR1 and CDR2 sequences are KGHDR and SFDVKD. This CDR3 region has 16 residues. The junction had 2 bases not matched to a gene; V was cut back by 0 bases and J by 1 base.

This clonotype has more than one count but fewer than ten. V gene TRBV5-1 combines with J gene TRBJ1-5; D not resolved. The CDR3 totals 14 residues. The V and J ends lost 0 bases and 1 base respectively, with 5 bases between them. Germline loops: CDR1 SGHRS, CDR2 YFSETQ. The CDR3 DNA reads TGCGCCAGCAGCTTGGCCCCCAGCAATCAGCCCCAGCATTTT. Translating gives CASSLAPSNQPQHF.

V is TRBV7-2 and J is TRBJ1-2, with D hard to call. CDR3 length: 14 amino acids. Germline V CDR1 and CDR2: SGHTA, FQGNSA. The V and J ends lost 6 bases and 8 bases respectively, with 19 bases between them. The CDR3 coding sequence is TGTGCCAGCAGTTCCCAGGTCGTGGCGGACGGCTACACCTTC. It is translated as CASSSQVVADGYTF.